This T cell receptor (beta chain) was sequenced for a study of human thymus T cells. CDR1 PRHDT and CDR2 FYEKMQ come from the germline V gene (reference sequence). Trimming stripped 6 bases from V and 5 bases from J, with 10 bases between. This CDR3 has 13 residues. Profiling relied on immunoSEQ multiplex PCR, and the TCRdb table lists in-frame clones only, not all of them. This sample has around 120,000 clones, with just under 95% found just once. Resections that were taken during corrective heart surgery supplied the thymus tissue. Donors were healthy Finnish babies undergoing corrective operations for congenital heart defects. The study, taken as a whole, reports: Related reports documented highly overlapping thymic repertoires among unrelated individuals. Seemingly biased V and J gene usage marked thymic and blood repertoires.

A word on this clone: Antigen specificity is unknown.

The V and J genes are TRBV13 and TRBJ2-2; D gene ambiguous. This TCR was recovered from a boy younger than two with a congenital heart defect but otherwise immunologically healthy. Sequenced sample: thymus tissue. The CDR3 sequence is CASRGPGTGELFF. CDR3 DNA: TGTGCCAGCAGGGGCCCTGGTACCGGGGAGCTGTTTTTT.